These 24 T cell receptor beta chains originate from one sample sequenced in a study of OX40 agonist ivuxolimab in advanced cancers. Libraries were prepared by immunoSEQ multiplex PCR; TCRdb keeps only in-frame clonotypes and omits some of them. Of 57,000 or so clones in the sample, 70% to 90% were seen once. Sample: CD4+ or CD8+ T cells sorted from blood, taken in a trial of the OX40 agonist ivuxolimab. Every receptor here comes from an adult with an advanced solid tumor such as melanoma, head and neck, liver or kidney cancer.

This chain links TRBV7-9 with TRBJ1-1; no clear D. The CDR3 is 14 amino acids. Germline-derived CDR1 and CDR2 are SEHNR and FQNEAQ (reference sequence). Trimming cost V 5 bases and J 0 bases, with 10 bases left between them. The CDR3 sequence: CASSKDALNTEAFF. Written as DNA, the CDR3 is TGTGCCAGCAGCAAAGACGCTTTGAACACTGAAGCTTTCTTT.

The V gene is TRBV18, the J gene TRBJ2-7; D is unclear. The CDR3 loop spans 13 amino acids. CDR1 is KGHSH, CDR2 LQKENI, per germline. The V and J ends lost 4 bases and 7 bases respectively, with 14 bases between them. The DNA of the CDR3 is TGTGCCAGCTCACTGGACCCCTATGGGGAGCAGTACTTC. Its protein is CASSLDPYGEQYF.

The V gene is TRBV9, the J gene TRBJ2-7, with 10 bases aligning to TRBD1. The CDR3 is made up of 16 amino acids. The germline V gene has CDR1 SGDLS and CDR2 YYNGEE. J was trimmed by 7 bases and V by 0 bases; bases with no gene match: 10. CDR3 sequence: CASSVGTGGILWEQYF. CDR3 coding DNA: TGTGCCAGCAGCGTAGGGACAGGGGGAATCCTCTGGGAGCAGTACTTC.

The chain couples TRBV7-2 to TRBJ1-4; TRBD1 is a possible D gene (5 bases). The germline gives CDR1 SGHTA, CDR2 FQGNSA. The CDR3 totals 18 residues. V lost 4 bases to trimming and J lost 3 bases, with 21 bases between them. The CDR3 here is CASSSGRRGWRSNEKLFF. The CDR3 nucleotides read TGTGCCAGCAGCTCAGGACGCCGGGGCTGGCGGTCTAATGAAAAACTGTTTTTT.

The chain joins TRBV6-6 to TRBJ1-1; D is undetermined. Trimming pared 5 bases from V and 6 bases from J, leaving 16 bases between. Germline lookup yields CDR1 MNHNY and CDR2 SVGAGI (reference sequence). The CDR3 extends over 14 amino acids. CDR3: CASSPDPRRAEAFF. In DNA form, the CDR3 reads TGTGCCAGCAGTCCGGACCCCCGGAGGGCTGAAGCTTTCTTT.

V and J are TRBV7-2 and TRBJ2-3; 9 bases are a match to TRBD2. Trimming cost V 3 bases and J 5 bases; bases outside gene matches: 6. CDR3 length equals 15 residues. From germline, CDR1 is SGHTA and CDR2 FQGNSA. CDR3 loop: CASSFTAGGGDTQYF. DNA for the CDR3: TGTGCCAGCAGCTTTACAGCGGGGGGCGGAGATACGCAGTATTTT.

This sequence joins TRBV20-1 and TRBJ1-1; D call uncertain. The V end lost 2 bases, the J end lost 6 bases, and 7 bases lay between the germline ends. Germline V CDR1 and CDR2: DFQATT, SNEGSKA (reference sequence). The CDR3 totals 11 residues. The CDR3, as DNA: TGCAGTGCTAGACGGGCCGCTGAAGCTTTCTTT. Protein: CSARRAAEAFF.

The chain has TRBV7-9 and TRBJ1-2, with TRBD1 matching 9 bases. The CDR3 length is 14 residues. Trimming took 5 bases from V and 3 from J; bases not matched to a gene: 4. Germline loops: CDR1 SEHNR, CDR2 FQNEAQ (reference sequence). The CDR3 coding sequence is TGTGCCAGCAGCCCCGGACAGGGGCACTATGGCTACACCTTC. Residues: CASSPGQGHYGYTF.

V usage is TRBV19 and J usage is TRBJ2-3; TRBD2 agrees at 11 bases. V dropped 7 bases and J dropped 1; count of bases not matched to a gene: 4. The CDR3 covers 15 residues. CDR1 is LNHDA, CDR2 SQIVND, per germline (reference sequence). The chain's CDR3 is CASTKTSGGTDTQYF. CDR3 nucleotide sequence: TGTGCCAGTACCAAGACTAGCGGGGGCACAGATACGCAGTATTTT.

The chain recombines TRBV7-9 with TRBJ2-3; possible D gene TRBD1, 6 bases. With 1 base removed from V and 2 bases from J, the gap between germline ends came to 10 bases. Germline CDR1 and CDR2: SEHNR and FQNEAQ (reference sequence). This CDR3 has 15 residues. The CDR3 is CASSLGQGPTDTQYF. CDR3 in DNA: TGTGCCAGCAGCTTAGGGCAGGGGCCCACAGATACGCAGTATTTT.

The V gene is TRBV11-3, the J gene TRBJ2-2, with unresolved D. Germline values: CDR1 SGHNT, CDR2 YENEEA. V lost 0 bases, J lost 7 bases, and 3 bases lay in between. This CDR3 comprises 12 residues. CDR3 loop: CASSLDLGELFF. CDR3 in DNA: TGTGCCAGCAGCTTAGATCTCGGGGAGCTGTTTTTT.

The chain has TRBV29-1 and TRBJ1-4, with 9 bases lining up with TRBD1. Per germline, CDR1 SQVTM and CDR2 ANQGSEA. Trimming at V came to 1 base and at J to 0 bases, leaving 3 bases not matched to a gene. CDR3 length equals 16 residues. The CDR3: CSVEGRTGATNEKLFF. The CDR3 DNA sequence: TGCAGCGTTGAAGGCCGGACAGGGGCAACTAATGAAAAACTGTTTTTT.

The chain joins TRBV11-2 to TRBJ2-7, with D perhaps being TRBD1 or TRBD2 (5 bases each). V was pared by 3 bases and J by 0 bases, with 9 bases between. CDR1 is SGHAT and CDR2 is FQNNGV in the germline V gene. The length of the CDR3 is 14 residues. The CDR3 protein is CASSLWGTSYEQYF. The DNA of the CDR3 is TGTGCCAGCAGCTTGTGGGGGACCTCCTACGAGCAGTACTTC.

V gene TRBV30 combines with J gene TRBJ2-4; tentative D call: TRBD2 (5 bases). Looked up from germline, CDR1 is GTSNPN and CDR2 is SVGIG (reference sequence). This CDR3 is built from 11 residues. The germline V and J ends were trimmed by 3 bases and 10 bases, with 10 bases remaining between them. CDR3 sequence: CAWRTGEIQYF. Written as DNA, the CDR3 is TGTGCCTGGAGGACCGGGGAAATTCAGTACTTC.

This sequence joins TRBV6-4 and TRBJ1-6; D ambiguous. V dropped 4 bases and J dropped 10 bases, with 11 bases sitting between them. Germline assignment: CDR1 MRHNA and CDR2 SNTAGT. The CDR3 extends over 13 amino acids. CDR3 in amino acids: CASSVGEGSPLHF. The CDR3 DNA reads TGTGCCAGCAGTGTCGGGGAGGGCTCACCCCTCCACTTT.

This clone was counted a few times. The chain recombines TRBV29-1 with TRBJ1-1, with no clear D. Germline CDR1 SQVTM, CDR2 ANQGSEA. The V and J ends lost 6 bases and 8 bases respectively, with 16 bases between them. The CDR3 extends over 12 amino acids. The CDR3 loop reads CSVTPGANEAFF. As DNA, the CDR3 is TGCAGCGTCACCCCGGGAGCCAACGAAGCTTTCTTT.

The chain combines TRBV10-3 with TRBJ2-7, with 11 bases lining up with TRBD2. The germline CDR1 and CDR2 sequences are ENHRY and SYGVKD. This CDR3 is 16 amino acids long. The junction had 4 bases not matched to a gene; V was cut back by 3 bases and J by 0 bases. As DNA, the CDR3 is TGTGCCATCAGTGAACCTAGCGGGGGGATCTCCTACGAGCAGTACTTC. This sequence encodes CAISEPSGGISYEQYF.

In its sample, this clone was seen once. The chain joins TRBV27 to TRBJ2-6; no reliable D call. This CDR3 comprises 13 residues. V was cut by 5 bases and J by 4 bases, with 6 bases left in between. CDR1 is MNHEY and CDR2 is SMNVEV in the germline V gene (reference sequence). This CDR3 is CASSTRGANVLTF. As DNA, the CDR3 is TGTGCCAGCAGTACAAGAGGGGCCAACGTCCTGACTTTC.

This clone was observed a handful of times. The V and J genes are TRBV5-1 and TRBJ2-7; D not certain. Looked up from germline, CDR1 is SGHRS and CDR2 is YFSETQ. The CDR3 consists of 12 residues. Trimming took 0 bases from V and 13 from J, leaving 14 bases between them. CDR3 sequence (DNA): TGCGCCAGCAGCTTGGGTGACAAGCAGACATACTTC. Its protein product is CASSLGDKQTYF.

V is TRBV6-5 and J is TRBJ2-7; D might be TRBD2 (5 bases). The germline V gene encodes CDR1 MNHEY and CDR2 SVGAGI. The CDR3 sequence is 13 residues long. Between the trimmed V and J ends, which lost 6 bases and 1 base, there was a span of 10 bases. The CDR3 loop reads CASRALASYEQYF. The CDR3 DNA sequence: TGTGCCAGCAGGGCCCTAGCTTCCTACGAGCAGTACTTC.

Only one count was recorded for this clone. The chain recombines TRBV5-6 with TRBJ2-2; D is perhaps TRBD1 or TRBD2 (5 bases each). This CDR3 contains 14 residues. The ends were cut back, 0 bases at V and 7 bases at J, with 10 bases in the middle. Germline V CDR1 and CDR2: SGHDT, YYEEEE. CDR3 bases: TGTGCCAGCAGCTTGGTATCAGGGAGCGGGGAGCTGTTTTTT. Translation: CASSLVSGSGELFF.

The gene calls are TRBV6-6 and TRBJ1-5, with D uncertain. The CDR3 runs to 13 residues. Germline V gene sequence: CDR1 MNHNY, CDR2 SVGAGI (reference sequence). Deletions cut 0 bases from V and 5 bases from J, with 5 bases between. This chain's CDR3 is CASSYSLYQPQHF. The DNA for the CDR3 is TGTGCCAGCAGTTACTCTCTCTATCAGCCCCAGCATTTT.

This sequence joins TRBV5-4 and TRBJ2-3; possibly TRBD2 for D (6 bases). CDR3 size: 15 residues. V dropped 2 bases and J dropped 1 base, with 11 bases sitting between them. Looked up from germline, CDR1 is SGHNT and CDR2 is YYREEE (reference sequence). The CDR3 loop reads CASSFPGGGTDTQYF. CDR3 DNA: TGTGCCAGCAGCTTCCCCGGGGGAGGCACAGATACGCAGTATTTT.

The V gene is TRBV19, the J gene TRBJ2-1, with 7 positions matching TRBD1. From germline, CDR1 is LNHDA and CDR2 SQIVND (reference sequence). V lost 3 bases to trimming and J lost 6 bases; unmatched junction nucleotides: 8. The CDR3 has 15 residues. The CDR3: CASSITRQGGNEQFF. The CDR3 DNA follows: TGTGCCAGTAGTATCACGAGACAGGGTGGCAATGAGCAGTTCTTC.